Listed below are T cell receptor beta chains from one sample, sequenced in a study of CD8 T cells in ankylosing spondylitis. TCRdb itself ran the 5' RACE reads through MiXCR, one entry per CDR3 protein. The profile covers over 130,000 distinct CDR3 sequences, with under 45% appearing a single time and roughly 15% taken by the ten largest. The sample taken for sequencing was synovial fluid, either unsorted or a sorted T cell fraction (not recorded which). The receptors were gathered from a male donor with ankylosing spondylitis. The conserved cysteine and the conserved F or W are not part of the CDR3 here.

V	J	CDR3
TRBV6-1	TRBJ1-6	ASSDSAEGNSPLH
TRBV3-1	TRBJ2-3	ASSQEGTDSLAPTDTQY
TRBV27	TRBJ2-7	ASSLVPASGPYEQY
TRBV7-8	TRBJ1-1	ASRRTGSTEAF
TRBV12-1	TRBJ2-4	ASTSPVCPKDFQY
TRBV27	TRBJ1-1	ASSLSMHGNEAF
TRBV28	TRBJ2-1	ASSRTLGLEQF
TRBV20-1	TRBJ2-1	SARNDGHTDSGGQSYNEQF
TRBV4-1	TRBJ2-3	ASSHERGWEREITDTQY
TRBV5-5	TRBJ1-5	ASSSGTGGNQPQH
TRBV7-9	TRBJ2-1	ASSSRPSEQF
TRBV12-3/TRBV12-4	TRBJ2-1	ASNSAGAHNEQF
TRBV10-3	TRBJ1-3	ATWTGGGNTIY
TRBV7-8	TRBJ2-2	ASSLTSGSTGELF
TRBV5-1	TRBJ2-2	ASKLRTGKNTGELF
TRBV27	TRBJ2-1	ASSLASYGDEQF
TRBV12-3/TRBV12-4	TRBJ2-3	ASSLGAGQDVTDTQY
TRBV7-9	TRBJ2-5	ASTLLAGNGQETQY
TRBV28	TRBJ2-1	ASSPPSNEQF
TRBV5-6	TRBJ2-7	ASSPRDRAGEQY
TRBV20-1	TRBJ1-5	SARDELNSNQPQH
TRBV29-1	TRBJ2-1	SGEPGLGDNEQF
TRBV18	TRBJ2-3	ASSHTDTQY
TRBV4-1	TRBJ2-6	ASSQHAAGANVLT
TRBV6-5	TRBJ2-1	ASSYLGDNEQF
TRBV10-3	TRBJ1-1	AAGPSPHSEAF
TRBV20-1	TRBJ2-7	SARTSGGPYEQY
TRBV7-9	TRBJ2-2	ASSRGRHTGELF
TRBV20-1	TRBJ1-2	SARGPDYGYT
TRBV27	TRBJ2-1	ASSKTGGHEQF
TRBV6-1	TRBJ2-1	ASSHLAGETNEQF
TRBV4-1	TRBJ1-5	ASSQYPYHGGNQPQH
TRBV4-2	TRBJ2-3	ASSQVVLATDTQY
TRBV7-9	TRBJ2-1	ASSPGQGYNEQF
TRBV11-1	TRBJ2-1	ATPRTVGLKISYNEQF
TRBV9	TRBJ2-3	ASSVDPDTQY
TRBV24-1	TRBJ2-5	ATSDPTSGDLRETQY
TRBV5-6	TRBJ2-1	ASSLGPGNEQF
TRBV6-2/TRBV6-3	TRBJ2-7	ASSYPQGDQAGKQY
TRBV12-3/TRBV12-4	TRBJ1-2	ASSPPDGYT
TRBV12-3/TRBV12-4	TRBJ1-5	ASSRRGVNQPQH
TRBV11-2	TRBJ2-1	ASSLRGGDNEQF
TRBV20-1	TRBJ1-1	SALKGGAF
TRBV3-1	TRBJ2-2	ASSQRRPNTGELF
TRBV7-9	TRBJ2-2	ASSCTGTGATGELF
TRBV28	TRBJ1-5	ASSFWTYSNQPQH
TRBV20-1	TRBJ1-1	SARQGWTEAF
TRBV30	TRBJ1-5	AWSRPGEESQPQH
TRBV6-1	TRBJ1-5	ASSEGWGGNQPQH
TRBV28	TRBJ2-7	ASSLWTHWEQY
TRBV28	TRBJ2-1	ASREEIAAYNEQF
TRBV7-3	TRBJ2-3	ASSLSSTDTQY